The clone carrying this TCR beta chain has a handful of counts. The target antigen is unknown. The record originates from a study of beta chain features in type 1 diabetes. Study background: No patient-donor differences in age, gender, total cells or subset yield.

Regarding the study as a whole: Shorter templates might be favored by PCR, and equally so in patients and in controls. A greater similarity of naive, central memory and Treg TCRB repertoires was seen among patients than among healthy donors.

Trimming pared 2 bases from V and 7 bases from J, leaving 12 bases between. The CDR3 is made up of 14 amino acids. Of the isolated RNA, all was reverse transcribed, and so the sequenced material was expressed TCRB transcripts. For naive, central memory and regulatory T cell samples, reads averaged approximately 3.9 million. Using immunoSEQ multiplex PCR, the repertoire was profiled, and TCRdb retains in-frame clones only, with some absent. This sample has just over 450,000 clones, with about 30% found just once. The chain uses TRBV23-1 and TRBJ1-5; D ambiguous. TRBV23-1 is sorted into the ORF group, with uncertain function. This TCR was sampled from a man between 18 and 29 years old in good health. The sequenced sample consisted of naive CD4+ T cells from blood. This CDR3 is CASSQLKDDQPQHF. DNA of the CDR3: TGCGCCAGCAGTCAACTTAAGGACGACCAGCCCCAGCATTTT.